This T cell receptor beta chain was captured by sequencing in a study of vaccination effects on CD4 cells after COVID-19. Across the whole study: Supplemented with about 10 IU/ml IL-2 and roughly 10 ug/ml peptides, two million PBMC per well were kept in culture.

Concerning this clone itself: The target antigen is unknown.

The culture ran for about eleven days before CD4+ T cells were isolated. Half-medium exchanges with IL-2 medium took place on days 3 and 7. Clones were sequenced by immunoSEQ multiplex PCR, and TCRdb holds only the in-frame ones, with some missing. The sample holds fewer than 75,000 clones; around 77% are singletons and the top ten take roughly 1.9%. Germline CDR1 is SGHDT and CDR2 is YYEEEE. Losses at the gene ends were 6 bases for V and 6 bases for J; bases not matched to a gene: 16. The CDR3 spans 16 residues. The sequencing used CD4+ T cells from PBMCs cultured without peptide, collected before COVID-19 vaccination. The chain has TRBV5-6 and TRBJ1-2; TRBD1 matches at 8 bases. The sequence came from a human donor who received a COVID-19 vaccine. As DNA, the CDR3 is TGTGCCAGCACCCCAATTAGCCGGGACAGGTCTAATGGCTACACCTTC. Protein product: CASTPISRDRSNGYTF.